This T cell receptor beta chain appears in the sequencing data of a study of blood T cells in healthy people across ages. Donation came from healthy Caucasian individuals in Russia who were aged 6 to 90. Collection of about 9.4 milliliters of peripheral blood was performed for each donor. A J-beta primer mix and a sample-barcoded 5' primer were used in a second PCR of roughly 7 to 12 cycles. Samples each returned at least 2.5 million CDR3-containing paired-end reads. TCRdb used MiXCR to reprocess the 5' RACE reads, holding one entry per CDR3 protein. The table has 650,000 to 800,000 distinct CDR3 sequences, 40% to 50% seen once. The CDR3 totals 13 residues. CDR1 is DFQATT, CDR2 SNEGSKA, per germline (reference sequence). The junction had 6 bases not matched to a gene; V was cut back by 6 bases and J by 5 bases.

The chain employs TRBV20-1 and TRBJ2-4; 8 bases line up with TRBD1. The sample taken for sequencing was blood. This clonotype was obtained from a man in his fifties or sixties in good health. CDR3 coding DNA: TGCAGTGCAAAGGACAGGGACGAAAACATTCAGTACTTC. Amino acid sequence: CSAKDRDENIQYF.